The TCR beta chain under discussion was sequenced for a study of T-cell reconstitution after alpha-beta-depleted transplantation in children. V was pared by 7 bases and J by 1 base, with 5 bases of the junction left unmatched. This CDR3 contains 14 residues. Germline CDR1 is SQVTM and CDR2 is ANQGSEA. This clonotype was recorded many times. Preparation of the TCRbeta library used unique molecular identifiers. MiXCR was run by TCRdb on the PCR reads, yielding one entry per CDR3 protein. Here the sample spans about 480,000 distinct CDR3 sequences, around 13% being singletons. The genes are TRBV29-1 and TRBJ2-2, with 8 bases fitting TRBD1. Source: PBMCs from the stem cell graft donor, taken from the stem cell graft. The TCR sequence derives from a human donor who donated a stem cell graft to a child with combined immunodeficiency. The CDR3 here is CSASGTGNTGELFF. The CDR3 DNA reads TGCAGCGCCTCCGGGACAGGGAACACCGGGGAGCTGTTTTTT.